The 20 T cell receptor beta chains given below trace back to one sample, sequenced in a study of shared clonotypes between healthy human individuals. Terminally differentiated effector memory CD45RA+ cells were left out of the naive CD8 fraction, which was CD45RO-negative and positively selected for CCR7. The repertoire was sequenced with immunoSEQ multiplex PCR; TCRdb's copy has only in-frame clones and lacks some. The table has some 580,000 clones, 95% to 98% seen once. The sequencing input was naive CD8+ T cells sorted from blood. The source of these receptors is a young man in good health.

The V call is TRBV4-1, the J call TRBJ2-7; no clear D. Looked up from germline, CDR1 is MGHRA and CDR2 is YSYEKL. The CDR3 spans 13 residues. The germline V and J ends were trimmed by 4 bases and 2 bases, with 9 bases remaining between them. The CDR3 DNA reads TGCGCCAGCAGCCCCTTGTGGACCTACGAGCAGTACTTC. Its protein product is CASSPLWTYEQYF.

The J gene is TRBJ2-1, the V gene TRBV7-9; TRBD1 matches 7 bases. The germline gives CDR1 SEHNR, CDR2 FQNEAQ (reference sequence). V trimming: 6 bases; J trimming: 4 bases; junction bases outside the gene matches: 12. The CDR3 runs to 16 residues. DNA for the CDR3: TGTGCCAGCAGTCCTAGGTGGGGACAGAGTTACAATGAGCAGTTCTTC. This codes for CASSPRWGQSYNEQFF.

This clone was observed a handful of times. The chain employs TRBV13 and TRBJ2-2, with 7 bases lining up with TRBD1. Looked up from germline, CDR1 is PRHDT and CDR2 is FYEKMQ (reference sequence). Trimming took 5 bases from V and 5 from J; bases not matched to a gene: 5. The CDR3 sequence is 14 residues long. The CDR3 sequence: CASSLGQSTGELFF. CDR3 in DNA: TGTGCCAGCAGCCTGGGACAGTCTACCGGGGAGCTGTTTTTT. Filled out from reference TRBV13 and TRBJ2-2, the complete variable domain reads AAGVIQSPRHLIKEKRETATLKCYPIPRHDTVYWYQQGPGQDPQFLISFYEKMQSDKGSIPDRFSAQQFSDYHSELNMSSLELGDSALYFCASSLGQSTGELFFGEGSRLTVL.

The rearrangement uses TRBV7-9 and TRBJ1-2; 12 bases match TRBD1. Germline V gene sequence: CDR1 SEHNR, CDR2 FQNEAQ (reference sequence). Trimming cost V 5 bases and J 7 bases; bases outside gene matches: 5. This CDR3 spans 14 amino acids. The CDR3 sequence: CASSKGQGASGYTF. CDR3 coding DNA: TGTGCCAGCAGCAAGGGACAGGGGGCGAGTGGCTACACCTTC.

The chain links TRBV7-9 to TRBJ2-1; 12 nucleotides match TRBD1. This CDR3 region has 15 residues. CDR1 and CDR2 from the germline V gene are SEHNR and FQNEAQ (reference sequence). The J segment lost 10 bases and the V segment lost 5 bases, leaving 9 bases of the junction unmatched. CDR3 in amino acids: CASSQVGQGAWEQFF. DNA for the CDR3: TGTGCCAGCAGCCAGGTGGGACAGGGGGCTTGGGAGCAGTTCTTC.

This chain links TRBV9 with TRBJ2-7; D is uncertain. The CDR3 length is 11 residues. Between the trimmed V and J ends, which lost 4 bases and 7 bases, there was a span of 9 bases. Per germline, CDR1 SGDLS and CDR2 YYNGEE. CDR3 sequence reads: CASSSFGEQYF. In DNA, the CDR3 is TGTGCCAGCAGCTCCTTTGGGGAGCAGTACTTC.

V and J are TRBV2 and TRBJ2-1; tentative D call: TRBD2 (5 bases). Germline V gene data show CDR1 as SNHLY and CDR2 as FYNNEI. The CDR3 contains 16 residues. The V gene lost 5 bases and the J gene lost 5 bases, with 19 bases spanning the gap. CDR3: CASSLQDSVNDNEQFF. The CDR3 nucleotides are TGTGCCAGCAGTCTCCAGGACTCTGTGAATGACAATGAGCAGTTCTTC.

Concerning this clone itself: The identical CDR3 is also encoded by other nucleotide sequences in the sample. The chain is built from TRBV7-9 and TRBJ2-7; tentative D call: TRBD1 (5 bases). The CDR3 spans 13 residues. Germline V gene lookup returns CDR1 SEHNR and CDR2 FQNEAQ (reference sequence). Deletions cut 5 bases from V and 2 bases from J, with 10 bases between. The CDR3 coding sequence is TGTGCCAGCAGCCCCCAGGGAACCTACGAGCAGTACTTC. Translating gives CASSPQGTYEQYF.

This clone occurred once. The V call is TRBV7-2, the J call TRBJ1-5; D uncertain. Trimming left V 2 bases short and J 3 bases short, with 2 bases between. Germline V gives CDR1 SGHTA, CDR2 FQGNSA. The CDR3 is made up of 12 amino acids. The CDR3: CASSLPNQPQHF. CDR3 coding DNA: TGTGCCAGCAGCTTACCCAATCAGCCCCAGCATTTT.

Here the CDR3 reads CASSLPRGAPRRTDTQYF. Written as DNA, the CDR3 is TGTGCCAGCAGTTTACCCCGGGGGGCTCCACGACGCACAGATACGCAGTATTTT. The chain couples TRBV28 to TRBJ2-3, with D tentatively TRBD2 (7 bases). The germline V and J ends were trimmed by 2 bases and 1 base, with 19 bases remaining between them. From germline, CDR1 is MDHEN and CDR2 SYDVKM. The CDR3 is 18 amino acids.

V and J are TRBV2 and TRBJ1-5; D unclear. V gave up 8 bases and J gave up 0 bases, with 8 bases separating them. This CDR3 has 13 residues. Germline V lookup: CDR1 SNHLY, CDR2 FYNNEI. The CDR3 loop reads CASQRLSNQPQHF. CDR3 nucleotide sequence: TGTGCCAGCCAACGCCTTAGCAATCAGCCCCAGCATTTT.

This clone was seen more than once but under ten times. CDR3 bases: TGTGCCAGCTCCGCGGACCCATCAAGAGAGACCCAGTACTTC. Its translation: CASSADPSRETQYF. The chain couples TRBV11-2 to TRBJ2-5; D is undetermined. This CDR3 region has 14 residues. Trimming left V 8 bases short and J 4 bases short, with 17 bases between. Per germline, CDR1 SGHAT and CDR2 FQNNGV.

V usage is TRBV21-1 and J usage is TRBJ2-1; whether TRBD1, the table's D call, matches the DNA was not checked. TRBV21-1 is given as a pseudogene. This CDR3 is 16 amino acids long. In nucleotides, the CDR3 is TGTGCCAGCAGCAAAAGGCCCCGGGACAAGACTACCCGCCAGTTCTTC. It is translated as CASSKRPRDKTTRQFF.

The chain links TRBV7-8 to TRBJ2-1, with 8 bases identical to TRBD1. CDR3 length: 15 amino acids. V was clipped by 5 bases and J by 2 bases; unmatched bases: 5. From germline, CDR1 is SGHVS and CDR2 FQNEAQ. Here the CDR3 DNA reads TGTGCCAGCAGCCACGACAGGGGAGCCTACAATGAGCAGTTCTTC. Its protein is CASSHDRGAYNEQFF.

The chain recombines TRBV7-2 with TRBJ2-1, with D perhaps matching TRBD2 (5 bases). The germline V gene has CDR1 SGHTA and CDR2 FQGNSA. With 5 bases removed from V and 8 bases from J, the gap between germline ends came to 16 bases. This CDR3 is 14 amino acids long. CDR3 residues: CASSPFPGKYEQFF. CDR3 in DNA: TGTGCCAGCAGCCCTTTCCCCGGGAAGTATGAGCAGTTCTTC.

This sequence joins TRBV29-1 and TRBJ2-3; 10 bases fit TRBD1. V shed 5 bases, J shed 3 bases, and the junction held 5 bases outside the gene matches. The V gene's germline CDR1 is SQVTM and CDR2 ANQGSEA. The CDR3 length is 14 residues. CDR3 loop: CSVSGTGETDTQYF. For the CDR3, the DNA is TGCAGCGTTTCCGGGACAGGGGAAACAGATACGCAGTATTTT.

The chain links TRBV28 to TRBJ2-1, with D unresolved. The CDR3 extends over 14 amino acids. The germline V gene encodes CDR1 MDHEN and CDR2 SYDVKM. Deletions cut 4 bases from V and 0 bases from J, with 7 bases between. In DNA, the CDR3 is TGTGCCAGCAGTTGGATGAGCTCCTACAATGAGCAGTTCTTC. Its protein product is CASSWMSSYNEQFF. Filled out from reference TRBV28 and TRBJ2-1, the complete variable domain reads DVKVTQSSRYLVKRTGEKVFLECVQDMDHENMFWYRQDPGLGLRLIYFSYDVKMKEKGDIPEGYSVSREKKERFSLILESASTNQTSMYLCASSWMSSYNEQFFGPGTRLTVL.

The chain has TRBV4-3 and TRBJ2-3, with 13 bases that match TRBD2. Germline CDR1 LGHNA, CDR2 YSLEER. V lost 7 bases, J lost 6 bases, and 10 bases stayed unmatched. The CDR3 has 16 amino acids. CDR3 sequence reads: CASTQGLAGSSDTQYF. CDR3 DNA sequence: TGCGCCAGCACCCAGGGACTAGCGGGAAGTTCGGATACGCAGTATTTT.

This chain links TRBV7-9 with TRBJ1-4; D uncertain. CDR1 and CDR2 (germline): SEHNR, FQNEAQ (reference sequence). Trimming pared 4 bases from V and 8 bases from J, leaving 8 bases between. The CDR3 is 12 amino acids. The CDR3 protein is CASSSPREKLFF. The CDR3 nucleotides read TGTGCCAGCAGCTCCCCTCGGGAAAAACTGTTTTTT.

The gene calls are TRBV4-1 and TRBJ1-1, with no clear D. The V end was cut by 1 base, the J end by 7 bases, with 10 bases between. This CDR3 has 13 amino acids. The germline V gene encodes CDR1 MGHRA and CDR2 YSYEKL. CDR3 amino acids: CASSQVSGDEAFF. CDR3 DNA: TGCGCCAGCAGCCAAGTATCCGGGGATGAAGCTTTCTTT.